The TCR beta chain under discussion was sequenced for a study of OX40 agonist ivuxolimab in advanced cancers. Study observations and caveats: At doses 0.1 to 3.0 mg/kg, CD4+ and CD8+ clones expanded.

Blood samples were obtained at baseline, cycle 4 day 1, and cycle 7 day 1. Trimming removed 2 bases from V and 0 bases from J, with 14 bases in between. CDR1 is SGHVS and CDR2 is FQNEAQ in the germline V gene. The CDR3 sequence is 17 residues long. The data were produced by immunoSEQ multiplex PCR, yet TCRdb's version contains in-frame clones alone and is incomplete. The sample carries around 57,000 clones, approximately 86% recorded once. Details on this clone: Its antigen remains unknown.

The rearrangement links TRBV7-8 to TRBJ1-3; D remains ambiguous. This specimen consisted of CD4+ or CD8+ T cells sorted from blood, obtained in a trial of the OX40 agonist ivuxolimab. The TCR originated in an adult with an advanced solid tumor such as melanoma, head and neck, liver or kidney cancer. The CDR3 region has the DNA TGTGCCAGCAGCTTATTAGGATCAGGTTACTCTGGAAACACCATATATTTT. Translated: CASSLLGSGYSGNTIYF.